This passage covers 26 T cell receptor beta chains from one sample sequenced in a study of human CD8 memory T cell subsets. TCR beta libraries were made by UMI-labeled 5' RACE. Following a re-call of the 5' RACE reads, TCRdb has one entry per CDR3 protein and lacks DNA. The repertoire table contains about 6,200 distinct CDR3 sequences. Material for sequencing was CD8+ effector memory T cells (TEM) sorted from PBMCs. Documented subset: effector memory CD8 T cells, CCR7- CD45RO+ CD95+. The source is a human donor in good health.

The chain uses TRBV6-6 and TRBJ1-6; with no DNA, the TCRdb D assignment of TRBD1 cannot be verified. Germline CDR1 reads MNHNY; CDR2 reads SVGAGI (reference sequence). This CDR3 is 15 amino acids long. CDR3 protein: CASNLFSGARSPLHF.

This chain links TRBV23-1 with TRBJ1-5; TCRdb's D call of TRBD1 is untestable without DNA. TRBV23-1 is designated an ORF whose function remains uncertain. This CDR3 spans 16 amino acids. This CDR3 reads CASSPSFGGASQPQHF.

The rearrangement links TRBV19 to TRBJ2-7; TCRdb picks TRBD2, but there is no DNA to check that call. The V gene's germline CDR1 is LNHDA and CDR2 SQIVND (reference sequence). There are 15 residues in the CDR3. The CDR3 here is CASSSGLAGEDEQYF.

By frequency, this clonotype is medium-sized. V usage is TRBV5-4 and J usage is TRBJ1-5. The CDR3 contains 14 residues. In germline, CDR1 is SGHNT, CDR2 YYREEE (reference sequence). The CDR3 here is CASSTGTGNQPQHF.

The chain couples TRBV29-1 to TRBJ2-2; TCRdb lists TRBD2, though no DNA is available to test this call. From germline, CDR1 is SQVTM and CDR2 ANQGSEA. This CDR3 has 15 residues. The CDR3 sequence is CSVERRDFMSGELFF.

This chain joins TRBV6-1 and TRBJ2-4. There are 14 residues in the CDR3. Germline V gene sequence: CDR1 MNHNS, CDR2 SASEGT. CDR3: CASSHDVGKNIQYF.

The genes are TRBV29-1 and TRBJ2-1; the D call from TCRdb, TRBD1, cannot be confirmed without DNA. In germline, CDR1 is SQVTM, CDR2 ANQGSEA. The CDR3 totals 14 residues. The CDR3 region is CSVEGTGADNEQFF.

V is TRBV19 and J is TRBJ2-1; TCRdb indicates TRBD1, and absent DNA this call remains unverified. The germline CDR1 and CDR2 sequences are LNHDA and SQIVND (reference sequence). The CDR3 runs 14 residues. The CDR3 here is CASSPGPTFYEQFF.

This sequence joins TRBV4-2 and TRBJ1-5. The V gene's germline CDR1 is LGHNA and CDR2 YNFKEQ. This CDR3 contains 15 residues. The CDR3 sequence is CASSQGENSNQPQHF.

The rearrangement links TRBV19 to TRBJ2-2; the TCRdb call, TRBD1, lacks DNA for checking. The CDR3 has 15 residues. Per the germline V gene, CDR1 is LNHDA and CDR2 is SQIVND (reference sequence). CDR3 amino acids: CASSNGTVNTGELFF.

This chain joins TRBV28 and TRBJ2-5; TCRdb returns TRBD1, unconfirmable since there is no DNA. CDR3 length equals 14 residues. Per germline, CDR1 MDHEN and CDR2 SYDVKM. The CDR3 here is CASSLDRGYETQYF.

Frequency places this clonotype as medium-sized. The gene calls are TRBV7-9 and TRBJ1-1; TCRdb proposes TRBD1, but this gene call is untestable without DNA. Per the germline V gene, CDR1 is SEHNR and CDR2 is FQNEAQ (reference sequence). CDR3 length: 13 amino acids. Here the CDR3 reads CASTPQGIPEAFF.

The chain carries TRBV4-2 and TRBJ1-3. The length of the CDR3 is 16 residues. Looked up from germline, CDR1 is LGHNA and CDR2 is YNFKEQ. The CDR3 loop reads CASSQVSGSSGNTIYF.

The rearrangement uses TRBV6-5 and TRBJ2-5; TCRdb indicates TRBD1, and absent DNA this call remains unverified. Germline CDR1 and CDR2: MNHEY and SVGAGI. The CDR3 loop spans 13 amino acids. CDR3 sequence: CASSYDRGETQYF.

The chain carries TRBV27 and TRBJ1-1; the D call from TCRdb, TRBD1, cannot be confirmed without DNA. The CDR3 sequence is 15 residues long. Germline lookup yields CDR1 MNHEY and CDR2 SMNVEV (reference sequence). The CDR3 here is CASSPLGGRTTEAFF.

The chain is built from TRBV18 and TRBJ1-1; the D call from TCRdb, TRBD1, cannot be confirmed without DNA. This CDR3 region has 15 residues. The germline CDR1 and CDR2 sequences are KGHSH and LQKENI. The CDR3 here is CASSPIDRGLTEAFF.

The J gene is TRBJ2-2, the V gene TRBV5-5. This CDR3 is 12 amino acids long. CDR1 and CDR2 (germline): SGHKS, YYEKEE (reference sequence). Here the CDR3 reads CASSLYTGELFF. Looking up the rest from reference TRBV5-5 and TRBJ2-2 gives the full variable domain: DAGVTQSPTHLIKTRGQQVTLRCSPISGHKSVSWYQQVLGQGPQFIFQYYEKEERGRGNFPDRFSARQFPNYSSELNVNALLLGDSALYLCASSLYTGELFFGEGSRLTVL.

The V call is TRBV20-1, the J call TRBJ1-1. Per the germline V gene, CDR1 is DFQATT and CDR2 is SNEGSKA (reference sequence). The CDR3 runs 13 residues. This CDR3 reads CSARDGEHGEAFF.

V usage is TRBV4-3 and J usage is TRBJ2-4. Per the germline V gene, CDR1 is LGHNA and CDR2 is YSLEER. The CDR3 length is 11 residues. CDR3 sequence: CASSLGNIQYF.

This clonotype shows up as medium-sized by frequency. The chain carries TRBV28 and TRBJ2-2; TCRdb's D call, TRBD1, is unchecked because there is no DNA. Germline V gene sequence: CDR1 MDHEN, CDR2 SYDVKM. This CDR3 has 17 residues. The CDR3: CASSPSGQGFVTGELFF.

V and J are TRBV27 and TRBJ2-3. The CDR3 consists of 13 residues. CDR1 is MNHEY and CDR2 is SMNVEV in the germline V gene (reference sequence). The CDR3 region is CASSLSLPDTQYF.

In terms of frequency, this clonotype is medium-sized. This rearrangement joins TRBV4-3 to TRBJ2-7; TCRdb indicates TRBD2, and absent DNA this call remains unverified. This CDR3 contains 13 residues. Germline V gene data show CDR1 as LGHNA and CDR2 as YSLEER. The CDR3 spells CASSQVGGYEQYF.

The chain links TRBV2 to TRBJ2-7; the TCRdb call, TRBD1, lacks DNA for checking. The CDR3 loop spans 11 amino acids. Germline CDR1 SNHLY, CDR2 FYNNEI. This chain's CDR3 is CASSWDTEQYF.

Its frequency marks this clonotype as large. The V call is TRBV7-2, the J call TRBJ1-1; TCRdb names TRBD1, which stays unverified in the absence of DNA. CDR1 is SGHTA, CDR2 FQGNSA, per germline. The CDR3 is 15 amino acids. The CDR3 reads CASSLATGGATEAFF.

The chain carries TRBV6-1 and TRBJ1-1; checking the TCRdb D call of TRBD1 is not possible without DNA. Per germline, CDR1 MNHNS and CDR2 SASEGT. This CDR3 has 14 residues. The CDR3 here is CASSVGGTNTEAFF.

The V and J genes are TRBV4-3 and TRBJ1-1. Germline-derived CDR1 and CDR2 are LGHNA and YSLEER. The CDR3 runs 13 residues. CDR3 sequence reads: CASSPTPNTEAFF.